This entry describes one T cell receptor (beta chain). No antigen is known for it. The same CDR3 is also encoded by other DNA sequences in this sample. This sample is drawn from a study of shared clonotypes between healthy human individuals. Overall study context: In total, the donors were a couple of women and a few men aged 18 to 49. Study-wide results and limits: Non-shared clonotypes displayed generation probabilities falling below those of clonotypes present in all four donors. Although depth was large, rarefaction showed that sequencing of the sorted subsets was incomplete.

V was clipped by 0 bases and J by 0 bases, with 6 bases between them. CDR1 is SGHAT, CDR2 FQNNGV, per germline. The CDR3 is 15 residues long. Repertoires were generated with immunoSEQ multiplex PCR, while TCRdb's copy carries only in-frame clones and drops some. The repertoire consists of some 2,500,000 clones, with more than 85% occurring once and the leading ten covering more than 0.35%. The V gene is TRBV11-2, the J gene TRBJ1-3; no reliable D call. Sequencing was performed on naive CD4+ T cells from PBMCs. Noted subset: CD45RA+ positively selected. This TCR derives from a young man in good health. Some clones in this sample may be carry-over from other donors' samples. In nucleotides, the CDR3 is TGTGCCAGCAGCTTAGACGGGCACTCTGGAAACACCATATATTTT. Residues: CASSLDGHSGNTIYF.